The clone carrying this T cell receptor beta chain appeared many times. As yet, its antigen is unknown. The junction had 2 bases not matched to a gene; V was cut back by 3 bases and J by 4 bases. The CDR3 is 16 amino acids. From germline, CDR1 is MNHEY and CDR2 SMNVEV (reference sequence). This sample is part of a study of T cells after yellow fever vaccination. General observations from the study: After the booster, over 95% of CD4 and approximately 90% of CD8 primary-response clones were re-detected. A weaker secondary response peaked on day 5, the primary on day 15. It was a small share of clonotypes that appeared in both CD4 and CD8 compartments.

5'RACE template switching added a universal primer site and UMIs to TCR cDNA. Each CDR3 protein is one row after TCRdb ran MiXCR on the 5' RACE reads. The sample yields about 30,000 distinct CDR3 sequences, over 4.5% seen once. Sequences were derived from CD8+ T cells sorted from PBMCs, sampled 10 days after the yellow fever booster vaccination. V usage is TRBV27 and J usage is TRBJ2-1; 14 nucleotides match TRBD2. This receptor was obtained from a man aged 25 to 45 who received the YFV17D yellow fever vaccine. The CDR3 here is CASSLGLAGVYNEQFF. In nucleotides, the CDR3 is TGTGCCAGCAGTTTGGGACTAGCGGGAGTTTACAATGAGCAGTTCTTC.